Following are 3 T cell receptor beta chains from one sample sequenced in a study of quantifying T cell responses using KT2 cells (dated by TCRdb to the late 2010s). Study-level background: RNA was DNase-treated and reverse transcribed with TCR alpha and beta constant-region primers, mostly using SuperScript III.

The library came from UMI-ligation and nested PCR. The sequencer listed for this sample is Illumina MiSeq. A single-stranded oligonucleotide carrying the Illumina SP2 sequence and a UMI was ligated to the cDNA 3' end using T4 RNA ligase 1. PCR1 consisted of 4 cycles (98 degrees C 15 s, 69 degrees C 30 s, 72 degrees C 40 s), and for the beta primer an equimolar mix of RC1.1 and RC1.2 was used to cover TRBC1 and TRBC2. TCRdb reanalyzed the raw reads on its own, using fastp at Q25 for trimming and MiXCR for clone calling, and kept in-frame beta chains. Entries that share a CDR3 protein sequence are merged under the most common genes and DNA. This sample lists over 40,000 distinct CDR3 sequences; 9.5% to 13% were detected once. Roughly 10% of the sample is taken by the ten largest. Sequenced: PBMCs spiked with cells of the T cell clone KT2. The receptors derive from a human donor.

There are a few counts of this clonotype. V is TRBV12-3 or TRBV12-4 and J is TRBJ2-1; TRBD1 might be the D (6 bases). This CDR3 spans 17 amino acids. V lost 4 bases and J 1 base, leaving 17 bases between the germline ends. The CDR3 loop reads CASSYPQIQGSYNEQFF. CDR3 DNA: TGTGCCAGCAGTTACCCCCAGATCCAGGGGTCCTACAATGAGCAGTTCTTC.

V gene TRBV28 combines with J gene TRBJ2-1, with 11 bases matching TRBD2. Trimming cost V 2 bases and J 7 bases; bases outside gene matches: 4. This CDR3 has 15 amino acids. Looked up from germline, CDR1 is MDHEN and CDR2 is SYDVKM. The CDR3 region is CASSLGASGRNEQFF. The CDR3 nucleotides read TGTGCCAGCAGTTTAGGGGCTAGCGGGAGGAATGAGCAGTTCTTC. The whole variable domain, remainder taken from reference TRBV28 and TRBJ2-1, is DVKVTQSSRYLVKRTGEKVFLECVQDMDHENMFWYRQDPGLGLRLIYFSYDVKMKEKGDIPEGYSVSREKKERFSLILESASTNQTSMYLCASSLGASGRNEQFFGPGTRLTVL.

This clonotype was recorded at least ten times. This chain connects TRBV7-8 to TRBJ2-7; D unclear. The germline V gene encodes CDR1 SGHVS and CDR2 FQNEAQ. V lost 1 base to trimming and J lost 6 bases, with 4 bases between them. This CDR3 is 11 amino acids long. The CDR3 DNA reads as TGTGCCAGCAGCTTAGATCCCGAGCAGTACTTC. It encodes CASSLDPEQYF.